This T cell receptor (beta chain) came from a study of cytomegalovirus exposure and HLA in healthy donors. General study results and limits: It was taken for granted in presence/absence analyses that sequencing depth across donors was roughly uniform. CMV serostatus stood as the only immune exposure information on hand.

Remarks on this clone: Its antigen is currently unknown.

The CDR3 has 14 residues. Germline CDR1 and CDR2: SGHTA and FQGTGA. Trimming cost V 5 bases and J 6 bases; bases outside gene matches: 6. It was with 60 Vbeta and 13 Jbeta primers that the PCR ran. Generated by immunoSEQ multiplex PCR, the TCRdb table keeps only in-frame clones and is missing some. Among 84,000 or so clones listed, around 85% were seen once. The chain joins TRBV7-3 to TRBJ2-3, with 9 bases that match TRBD1. The receptor was isolated from a woman aged 50 to 60 in good health and CMV-seronegative. The specimen was PBMCs. CDR3 nucleotide sequence: TGTGCCAGCAGCCCAACAGGGGGCTCGGATACGCAGTATTTT. Translated, it gives CASSPTGGSDTQYF.